This T cell receptor beta chain was profiled in a study of identical twins. All of the donors were Caucasians in good health. Findings of the study overall: Invariant T cells like MAIT and iNKT could partly confound the zero-insertion analyses. Out-of-frame alpha sequences common to twins were enriched for low generation probability.

With 6 bases clipped from V and 6 bases from J, the junction kept 11 bases outside the gene matches. This CDR3 region has 15 residues. Germline CDR1 and CDR2: MNHEY and SVGEGT. The authors used template switching to add a universal primer site and gave cDNA unique molecular identifiers. TCRdb reprocessed the 5' RACE reads with MiXCR, giving one entry per CDR3 protein. The sample holds approximately 280,000 distinct CDR3 sequences, roughly 8.6% seen once. A word on this clonotype: Its target is unknown.

These same data were also listed under a study on yellow fever vaccine responses in identical twins.

The source of this sequence is a young woman in good health. This chain joins TRBV6-2 or TRBV6-3 and TRBJ2-1; 7 bases are a match to TRBD2. The sample taken for sequencing was memory (CD45RO+) T cells sorted from blood. DNA of the CDR3: TGTGCCAGCAGCTTGACAATCGGGGGGTCCAATGAGCAGTTCTTC. Its translation: CASSLTIGGSNEQFF.